The 22 T cell receptor beta chains in this list originate from one sample, sequenced in a study of regulatory T cells in long-lasting Graves disease. Time point specified: newly diagnosed GD, antithyroid drugs for less than 3 months. Isolated PBMC RNA provided the starting material for the TCR library. The TCR beta library used iRepertoire HTBI primers with Arm-PCR amplification of CDR3. TCRdb reanalysed the multiplex PCR reads using MiXCR and keeps one entry per CDR3 protein. The sample records 440,000 or so distinct CDR3 sequences, less than 20% being singletons. This sample was shared with a second study, whose subject was T cells in Graves' hyperthyroidism and ophthalmopathy.

Specimen: peripheral blood mononuclear cells (PBMCs), collected at new diagnosis, from a patient treated with antithyroid drugs. The source is a young woman with Graves disease.

This clonotype was observed many times. This CDR3 reads CASSPQTGSGELFF. CDR3 bases: TGTGCCAGCAGTCCCCAAACAGGGTCCGGGGAGCTGTTTTTT. The rearrangement links TRBV28 to TRBJ2-2; possible D gene TRBD1, 6 bases. Germline CDR1 is MDHEN and CDR2 is SYDVKM. The CDR3 runs 14 residues. V was trimmed by 5 bases and J by 6 bases, leaving 13 bases between them. Based on the CDR3 plus reference TRBV28 and TRBJ2-2, the full variable domain is DVKVTQSSRYLVKRTGEKVFLECVQDMDHENMFWYRQDPGLGLRLIYFSYDVKMKEKGDIPEGYSVSREKKERFSLILESASTNQTSMYLCASSPQTGSGELFFGEGSRLTVL.

This clonotype was seen only once. V and J are TRBV4-1 and TRBJ2-1; D not certain. The germline CDR1 and CDR2 sequences are MGHRA and YSYEKL. Trimming cost V 1 base and J 0 bases, with 13 bases left between them. The CDR3 has 17 residues. This chain's CDR3 is CASSQGSPVSSYNEQFF. The DNA for the CDR3 is TGCGCCAGCAGCCAAGGGTCTCCCGTTAGCTCCTACAATGAGCAGTTCTTC.

Details on this clonotype: At one of its ends the junction is not consistent with the germline gene, which may arise from a read error. The chain has TRBV12-3 or TRBV12-4 and TRBJ1-6, with D hard to call. The CDR3 is made up of 18 amino acids. The DNA of the CDR3 is TGTGCCAGCAGCTTAGGTGGGGAAGACGGAACCCGGGATTCACCCCTCCACTTT. It is translated as CASSLGGEDGTRDSPLHF.

This clonotype was counted many times. V is TRBV28 and J is TRBJ1-2; D remains ambiguous. Germline values: CDR1 MDHEN, CDR2 SYDVKM. Trimming cost V 4 bases and J 2 bases, with 14 bases left between them. This CDR3 spans 15 amino acids. The CDR3 loop is CASSSPVRENYGYTF. CDR3 coding DNA: TGTGCCAGCAGTTCTCCTGTCCGGGAGAACTATGGCTACACCTTC.

This clonotype was recorded many times. The CDR3 region has the DNA TGTGCCAGCAACGGGGAACTTCAGGGAAGGGGGCATGGCTACACCTTC. It is translated as CASNGELQGRGHGYTF. The J gene is TRBJ1-2, the V gene TRBV28; TRBD1 aligns across 7 bases. The V segment lost 7 bases and the J segment 6 bases; nucleotides outside the gene matches: 17. There are 16 residues in the CDR3. In germline, CDR1 is MDHEN, CDR2 SYDVKM.

This clonotype was seen at least ten times. The chain uses TRBV3-1 and TRBJ1-1, with D perhaps matching TRBD1 (6 bases). V was trimmed by 2 bases and J by 5 bases, leaving 15 bases between them. Germline V gene data show CDR1 as LGHDT and CDR2 as YNNKEL (reference sequence). This CDR3 contains 15 residues. CDR3 sequence reads: CASSQWTGAKTEAFF. The CDR3 nucleotides are TGTGCCAGCAGCCAATGGACGGGGGCGAAGACTGAAGCTTTCTTT.

The chain is built from TRBV27 and TRBJ2-1, with D perhaps matching TRBD1 or TRBD2 (5 bases each). Germline V gene sequence: CDR1 MNHEY, CDR2 SMNVEV (reference sequence). The CDR3 length is 19 residues. The germline V and J ends were trimmed by 5 bases and 2 bases, with 25 bases remaining between them. This CDR3 is CASSLLPEALEGPYNEQFF. In DNA, the CDR3 is TGTGCCAGCAGTCTACTCCCGGAGGCCTTAGAGGGGCCCTACAATGAGCAGTTCTTC.

This clonotype has only one observation. The V gene is TRBV2, the J gene TRBJ2-7; D may be TRBD1 (5 bases). Germline values: CDR1 SNHLY, CDR2 FYNNEI. This CDR3 spans 13 amino acids. Trimming shortened V by 6 bases and J by 1 base, and 10 bases separated the two germline ends. The DNA for the CDR3 is TGTGCCAGCAGATCCCAGGGTTCCTACGAGCAGTACTTC. The encoded protein is CASRSQGSYEQYF.

This clonotype was recorded a few times. The chain employs TRBV7-2 and TRBJ2-7, with D possibly TRBD1 on 6 matching bases. Germline V gene data show CDR1 as SGHTA and CDR2 as FQGNSA. V was trimmed by 4 bases and J by 1 base, leaving 11 bases between them. The CDR3 extends over 14 amino acids. As DNA, the CDR3 is TGTGCCAGCAGCTCGGACAGATATTCCTACGAGCAGTACTTC. It yields the protein CASSSDRYSYEQYF.

In this sample, this clonotype turned up many times. The rearrangement uses TRBV12-3 or TRBV12-4 and TRBJ2-7; 8 nucleotides agree with TRBD2. Losses at the gene ends were 3 bases for V and 3 bases for J; bases not matched to a gene: 7. The CDR3 runs 15 residues. The CDR3 sequence: CASSFFGGGDYEQYF. The CDR3, as DNA: TGTGCCAGCAGTTTCTTCGGGGGGGGAGACTACGAGCAGTACTTC.

As to this clonotype: With a much larger clone just one base away, this may be a read error. This chain links TRBV6-2 or TRBV6-3 with TRBJ2-2; maybe TRBD2 (6 bases). Per germline, CDR1 MNHEY and CDR2 SVGEGT. This CDR3 has 15 amino acids. V was cut by 4 bases and J by 4 bases, with 13 bases left in between. The CDR3: CASSFQTSSTGELFF. The CDR3 region has the DNA TGTGCCAGCAGTTTTCAAACTAGCAGCACCGGGGAGCTGTTTTTT.

This clonotype was recorded many times. The V call is TRBV29-1, the J call TRBJ2-5; no definite D call. The CDR3 is 10 amino acids. The germline V and J ends were trimmed by 4 bases and 5 bases, with 5 bases remaining between them. Per germline, CDR1 SQVTM and CDR2 ANQGSEA. CDR3 sequence (DNA): TGCAGCGTTGTATGGGAGACCCAGTACTTC. Protein: CSVVWETQYF.

This clonotype was counted between two and nine times. The chain carries TRBV6-9 and TRBJ2-7; 8 bases are a match to TRBD1. The CDR3 consists of 15 residues. Per the germline V gene, CDR1 is MNHGY and CDR2 is SVAAGI. The trim removed 4 bases at V and 2 bases at J, leaving 7 bases unmatched. Here the CDR3 reads CASSWETGDAYEQYF. In DNA form, the CDR3 reads TGTGCCAGCAGTTGGGAGACAGGGGACGCCTACGAGCAGTACTTC.

This clonotype was counted at least ten times. The genes are TRBV12-3 or TRBV12-4 and TRBJ1-1, with unresolved D. The CDR3 length is 14 residues. Between the trimmed V and J ends, which lost 5 bases and 1 base, there was a span of 11 bases. This CDR3 reads CASSPTRANTEAFF. CDR3 DNA: TGTGCCAGCAGTCCAACCCGGGCGAACACTGAAGCTTTCTTT.

The chain couples TRBV6-1 to TRBJ2-2; perhaps D is TRBD1 or TRBD2 (5 bases each). Per germline, CDR1 MNHNS and CDR2 SASEGT. Trimming cost V 6 bases and J 4 bases, with 15 bases left between them. The CDR3 is made up of 15 amino acids. In DNA, the CDR3 is TGTGCCAGCAGCCCACGGGGCCGGGCCACCGGGGAGCTGTTTTTT. This sequence encodes CASSPRGRATGELFF.

Concerning this clonotype itself: A much bigger clone sits one base away, suggesting this may be a read error. The rearrangement links TRBV6-1 to TRBJ2-7, with D possibly called TRBD1 or TRBD2 (9 bases each). The CDR3 is 13 residues long. CDR1 and CDR2 from the germline V gene are MNHNS and SASEGT. CDR3 sequence reads: CSSGRRDRDEQYF. In DNA form, the CDR3 reads TGTTCCAGCGGGAGGCGGGACAGGGACGAGCAGTACTTC.

With regard to this clonotype: One base away lies a much larger clone, so this may be a sequencing read error. Likely a read error: the CDR3 ends without its conserved phenylalanine or tryptophan. The rearrangement uses TRBV6-1 and TRBJ2-5, with D perhaps matching TRBD1 (6 bases). Germline V gene sequence: CDR1 MNHNS, CDR2 SASEGT. V shed 3 bases and J shed 5 bases, with 16 bases lying between them. The CDR3 is made up of 15 amino acids. Written as DNA, the CDR3 is TGTGCCAGCAGTGACTTACTAGGGGGAGCGGAGACCCAGTACCTC. It codes for CASSDLLGGAETQYL.

The genes are TRBV28 and TRBJ2-7; possibly TRBD1 for D (5 bases). Germline values: CDR1 MDHEN, CDR2 SYDVKM. The CDR3 has 15 amino acids. With 6 bases removed from V and 2 bases from J, the gap between germline ends came to 17 bases. The CDR3 sequence is CASSSREGATYEQYF. In nucleotides, the CDR3 is TGTGCCAGCAGCTCCCGTGAAGGGGCGACCTACGAGCAGTACTTC. The full variable domain, completed using reference TRBV28 and TRBJ2-7, is DVKVTQSSRYLVKRTGEKVFLECVQDMDHENMFWYRQDPGLGLRLIYFSYDVKMKEKGDIPEGYSVSREKKERFSLILESASTNQTSMYLCASSSREGATYEQYFGPGTRLTVT.

This chain uses TRBV29-1 with TRBJ1-1; possible D gene TRBD1, 6 bases. The V gene lost 4 bases and the J gene lost 0 bases, with 9 bases spanning the gap. The germline V gene has CDR1 SQVTM and CDR2 ANQGSEA. The CDR3 contains 13 residues. Here the CDR3 reads CSVAGQLNTEAFF. DNA for the CDR3: TGCAGCGTTGCCGGACAGCTGAACACTGAAGCTTTCTTT. The whole variable domain, remainder taken from reference TRBV29-1 and TRBJ1-1, is SAVISQKPSRDICQRGTSLTIQCQVDSQVTMMFWYRQQPGQSLTLIATANQGSEATYESGFVIDKFPISRPNLTFSTLTVSNMSPEDSSIYLCSVAGQLNTEAFFGQGTRLTVV.

This clonotype was seen ten or more times. The V gene is TRBV28, the J gene TRBJ2-4; D gene unclear. CDR3 size: 20 residues. V lost 7 bases to trimming and J lost 0 bases, with 28 bases between them. Germline V lookup: CDR1 MDHEN, CDR2 SYDVKM. DNA of the CDR3: TGTGCCAGCACTACCTTATCAGGAGCTGGAACTCTCCTAGCCAAAAACATTCAGTACTTC. Translation: CASTTLSGAGTLLAKNIQYF.

This clonotype was detected many times. This chain links TRBV28 with TRBJ2-7; 7 bases are shared with TRBD2. Germline trimming cut 6 bases from V and 2 bases from J; bases unmatched to any gene: 1. Germline V gene sequence: CDR1 MDHEN, CDR2 SYDVKM. This CDR3 is 12 amino acids long. CDR3 region: CASRAGAYEQYF. In nucleotides, the CDR3 is TGTGCCAGCAGGGCGGGAGCCTACGAGCAGTACTTC.

This clonotype is medium-sized by share. The V call is TRBV10-3, the J call TRBJ2-4; D tentatively fits TRBD1 or TRBD2 (5 bases each). V was pared by 7 bases and J by 0 bases, with 16 bases between. Germline CDR1 is ENHRY and CDR2 is SYGVKD. The CDR3 contains 16 residues. CDR3: CAIIGLSGQAKNIQYF. DNA of the CDR3: TGTGCCATCATCGGACTCAGCGGACAAGCCAAAAACATTCAGTACTTC.